A single sample gave rise to the 27 T cell receptor beta chains below, sequenced in a study of T cell responses to AZD1222 COVID-19 vaccine. Produced via immunoSEQ multiplex PCR; TCRdb's table is partial and in-frame only. The table records about 150,000 clones, about 93% of them present only once. The sample here was peripheral blood, taken 28 days after the second AZD1222 dose. All receptors come from an adult who received the AZD1222 COVID-19 vaccine.

The V gene is TRBV28, the J gene TRBJ1-4; D gene uncertain. Germline CDR1 MDHEN, CDR2 SYDVKM. The CDR3 contains 14 residues. V lost 3 bases to trimming and J lost 3 bases, with 8 bases between them. Here the CDR3 reads CASSFVSSNEKLFF. CDR3 sequence (DNA): TGTGCCAGCAGTTTCGTATCTTCTAATGAAAAACTGTTTTTT.

The chain joins TRBV7-9 to TRBJ1-1; TRBD1 is a possible D gene (6 bases). V lost 3 bases, J lost 3 bases, and 11 bases lay in between. Looked up from germline, CDR1 is SEHNR and CDR2 is FQNEAQ (reference sequence). The CDR3 is made up of 14 amino acids. The CDR3 here is CASSLPRGDTEAFF. CDR3 in DNA: TGTGCCAGCAGCTTGCCCAGGGGCGACACTGAAGCTTTCTTT.

This chain uses TRBV18 with TRBJ2-7; 10 bases fit TRBD1. Unmatched junction bases numbered 3, after V lost 4 bases and J lost 3 bases. The germline V gene encodes CDR1 KGHSH and CDR2 LQKENI. The length of the CDR3 is 14 residues. CDR3 residues: CASSLGTGVYEQYF. CDR3 bases: TGTGCCAGCTCACTAGGGACAGGGGTCTACGAGCAGTACTTC.

The chain uses TRBV20-1 and TRBJ1-2; D perhaps matches TRBD1 (5 bases). The CDR3 spans 11 residues. V shed 7 bases and J shed 2 bases, with 8 bases lying between them. Germline loops: CDR1 DFQATT, CDR2 SNEGSKA (reference sequence). CDR3 in amino acids: CSVRDNYGYTF. The CDR3 nucleotides read TGCAGTGTTAGGGACAACTATGGCTACACCTTC.

The gene calls are TRBV21-1 and TRBJ1-4; the DNA was not compared with TRBD1, the D call given in the table. TRBV21-1 corresponds to a pseudogene. This CDR3 is built from 17 residues. CDR3 protein: CASSRLDRPGTNEKLFF. CDR3 coding DNA: TGTGCCAGCAGCCGATTGGACAGACCCGGGACTAATGAAAAACTGTTTTTT.

The chain has TRBV3-1 (or the pseudogene TRBV3-2) and TRBJ1-2, with TRBD1 matching over 7 bases. Germline loops: CDR1 LGHDT, CDR2 YNNKEL (reference sequence). CDR3 length: 13 residues. The ends lost 3 bases at V and 5 bases at J; junction bases unmatched: 3. The DNA of the CDR3 is TGTGCCAGCAGCCAGGGACAGTCTTATGGCTACACCTTC. This sequence encodes CASSQGQSYGYTF.

CDR3 sequence: CASSQDGGGMYF. CDR3 nucleotides: TGTGCCAGCAGCCAGGACGGGGGGGGAATGTACTTC. The gene calls are TRBV3-1 (or the pseudogene TRBV3-2) and TRBJ2-7; 8 nucleotides agree with TRBD2. From germline, CDR1 is LGHDT and CDR2 YNNKEL (reference sequence). V dropped 3 bases and J dropped 12; count of bases not matched to a gene: 7. The CDR3 loop spans 12 amino acids.

This chain uses TRBV4-1 with TRBJ2-1; 11 bases fit TRBD1. CDR3 size: 15 residues. V lost 4 bases, J lost 7 bases, and 6 bases stayed unmatched. Germline CDR1 reads MGHRA; CDR2 reads YSYEKL. The DNA for the CDR3 is TGCGCCAGCAGCCCGGGACAGGGGGTCCAAAATGAGCAGTTCTTC. This translates into CASSPGQGVQNEQFF.

The chain links TRBV19 to TRBJ1-1, with D tentatively TRBD1 (5 bases). V lost 3 bases and J lost 1, with 15 bases in between. The CDR3 is 16 amino acids. The germline CDR1 and CDR2 sequences are LNHDA and SQIVND (reference sequence). The CDR3 DNA is TGTGCCAGTAGTATTCCCTCCGGAGACAGGAACACTGAAGCTTTCTTT. Encoded protein: CASSIPSGDRNTEAFF.

The chain combines TRBV6-2 or TRBV6-3 with TRBJ1-4; D is possibly TRBD1 (5 bases). Germline CDR1 MNHEY, CDR2 SVGEGT. V was trimmed by 4 bases and J by 6 bases, leaving 18 bases between them. The CDR3 extends over 16 amino acids. CDR3 nucleotides: TGTGCCAGCAGTTGGAAACAGGCAAGCTCTCATGAAAAACTGTTTTTT. It encodes CASSWKQASSHEKLFF.

This chain links TRBV19 with TRBJ2-7, with a tentative D call TRBD2 (5 bases). The CDR3 covers 13 residues. Trimming took off 2 bases at V and 1 base at J, with 6 bases between the two ends. Looked up from germline, CDR1 is LNHDA and CDR2 is SQIVND (reference sequence). In nucleotides, the CDR3 is TGTGCCAGTAGTATACTAGCTTCCTACGAGCAGTACTTC. This gives the protein CASSILASYEQYF. Complete variable domain (other parts from reference TRBV19 and TRBJ2-7): DGGITQSPKYLFRKEGQNVTLSCEQNLNHDAMYWYRQDPGQGLRLIYYSQIVNDFQKGDIAEGYSVSREKKESFPLTVTSAQKNPTAFYLCASSILASYEQYFGPGTRLTVT.

The chain has TRBV29-1 and TRBJ1-2; D is undetermined. V lost 5 bases to trimming and J lost 5 bases, with 18 bases between them. The CDR3 loop spans 14 amino acids. Germline V gene lookup returns CDR1 SQVTM and CDR2 ANQGSEA. The CDR3 protein is CSVKSAFDLYGYTF. As DNA, the CDR3 is TGCAGCGTTAAGTCGGCCTTCGACCTTTATGGCTACACCTTC.

As DNA, the CDR3 is TGTGCCTGGGGCACGGGACAGGGGAGTATTGGCCTTGGAAACACCATATATTTT. Protein: CAWGTGQGSIGLGNTIYF. The chain employs TRBV30 and TRBJ1-3; TRBD1 matches at 10 bases. Germline V gene data show CDR1 as GTSNPN and CDR2 as SVGIG (reference sequence). This CDR3 spans 18 amino acids. The J segment lost 3 bases and the V segment lost 5 bases, leaving 16 bases of the junction unmatched. Complete variable domain (other parts from reference TRBV30 and TRBJ1-3): SQTIHQWPATLVQPVGSPLSLECTVEGTSNPNLYWYRQAAGRGLQLLFYSVGIGQISSEVPQNLSASRPQDRQFILSSKKLLLSDSGFYLCAWGTGQGSIGLGNTIYFGEGSWLTVV.

This chain links TRBV28 with TRBJ1-6, with 9 bases fitting TRBD1. CDR3 length equals 15 residues. Germline V gives CDR1 MDHEN, CDR2 SYDVKM. The junction had 5 bases not matched to a gene; V was cut back by 2 bases and J by 9 bases. This chain's CDR3 is CASSLTGTGSSPLHF. The CDR3 region has the DNA TGTGCCAGCAGTTTAACCGGGACAGGGTCTTCACCCCTCCACTTT.

This rearrangement joins TRBV2 to TRBJ1-1; unclear D gene. The CDR3 spans 14 residues. Germline CDR1 reads SNHLY; CDR2 reads FYNNEI. V dropped 6 bases and J dropped 0 bases, with 11 bases sitting between them. The CDR3 loop reads CASRDSSVNTEAFF. CDR3 DNA: TGTGCCAGCAGAGATAGTTCAGTGAACACTGAAGCTTTCTTT.

This clone was seen more than once but under ten times. The sample carries other DNA sequences with the same CDR3. The chain employs TRBV30 and TRBJ1-1; D not certain. V lost 2 bases and J 7 bases, leaving 11 bases between the germline ends. The CDR3 has 12 residues. Germline V lookup: CDR1 GTSNPN, CDR2 SVGIG (reference sequence). The CDR3 spells CAWSRTGIEAFF. The CDR3, as DNA: TGTGCCTGGAGTAGGACCGGGATTGAAGCTTTCTTT.

The chain carries TRBV7-9 and TRBJ1-3; D gene unclear. CDR1 SEHNR and CDR2 FQNEAQ come from the germline V gene (reference sequence). This CDR3 region has 14 residues. Trimming removed 6 bases from V and 11 bases from J, with 20 bases in between. As DNA, the CDR3 is TGTGCCAGCAGGCTAGGGTTCTACGGGTCCCCCATATATTTT. It yields the protein CASRLGFYGSPIYF.

This clone appeared a single time. The V and J genes are TRBV7-3 and TRBJ1-3, with D possibly being TRBD1 (5 bases). CDR3 size: 14 residues. V lost 2 bases to trimming and J lost 4 bases, with 9 bases between them. Per the germline V gene, CDR1 is SGHTA and CDR2 is FQGTGA. The CDR3 nucleotides read TGTGCCAGCAGCTTAGGAACAGGAGGAAACACCATATATTTT. Amino acid sequence: CASSLGTGGNTIYF.

This chain links TRBV4-3 with TRBJ2-1, with a tentative D call TRBD2 (5 bases). The germline V gene has CDR1 LGHNA and CDR2 YSLEER. The CDR3 has 16 residues. V was clipped by 1 base and J by 7 bases, with 17 bases between them. The CDR3 spells CASSQGAARASNEQFF. The DNA for the CDR3 is TGCGCCAGCAGCCAAGGTGCAGCGAGGGCTTCAAATGAGCAGTTCTTC.

This clone was seen a handful of times. This sequence joins TRBV7-2 and TRBJ1-1; D is ambiguous. The V gene lost 6 bases and the J gene lost 0 bases, with 8 bases spanning the gap. This CDR3 region has 13 residues. Germline lookup yields CDR1 SGHTA and CDR2 FQGNSA. The CDR3 DNA reads TGTGCCAGCAGACCGTATATGAACACTGAAGCTTTCTTT. This gives the protein CASRPYMNTEAFF.

The CDR3 coding sequence is TGTGCCATCAGTGAGAGAGTGGCAGGGATACTCAATGAGCAGTTCTTC. Its protein product is CAISERVAGILNEQFF. The gene calls are TRBV10-3 and TRBJ2-1; maybe TRBD1 (5 bases). From germline, CDR1 is ENHRY and CDR2 SYGVKD. CDR3 size: 16 residues. V shed 2 bases and J shed 6 bases, with 17 bases lying between them.

The V and J genes are TRBV11-2 and TRBJ1-1; TRBD1 matches at 7 bases. The germline V gene encodes CDR1 SGHAT and CDR2 FQNNGV. The CDR3 runs to 14 residues. Germline trimming cut 3 bases from V and 1 base from J; bases unmatched to any gene: 2. This CDR3 is CASSFGQANTEAFF. CDR3 nucleotide sequence: TGTGCCAGCAGCTTCGGACAGGCGAACACTGAAGCTTTCTTT. Drawing the rest from reference TRBV11-2 and TRBJ1-1, the complete variable domain is EAGVAQSPRYKIIEKRQSVAFWCNPISGHATLYWYQQILGQGPKLLIQFQNNGVVDDSQLPKDRFSAERLKGVDSTLKIQPAKLEDSAVYLCASSFGQANTEAFFGQGTRLTVV.

The genes are TRBV6-5 and TRBJ1-2; D is uncertain. The germline V gene encodes CDR1 MNHEY and CDR2 SVGAGI. The CDR3 runs to 14 residues. Trimming pared 5 bases from V and 7 bases from J, leaving 17 bases between. The CDR3 protein is CASSSGLSLAGYTF. In DNA, the CDR3 is TGTGCCAGCAGTAGCGGACTATCTCTGGCTGGCTACACCTTC.

This clone was seen a few times. The rearrangement uses TRBV19 and TRBJ1-5; D perhaps matches TRBD1 (6 bases). Trimming removed 5 bases from V and 8 bases from J, with 19 bases in between. Germline V lookup: CDR1 LNHDA, CDR2 SQIVND (reference sequence). The CDR3 loop spans 15 amino acids. CDR3 nucleotides: TGTGCCAGTAGTCCGACAGGTGGGGGTTTAGAGCCCCAGCATTTT. Translating gives CASSPTGGGLEPQHF.

V usage is TRBV6-2 or TRBV6-3 and J usage is TRBJ1-2; 7 nucleotides align to TRBD1. The CDR3 contains 15 residues. Unmatched junction bases numbered 10, after V lost 6 bases and J lost 3 bases. Germline V CDR1 and CDR2: MNHEY, SVGEGT. DNA of the CDR3: TGTGCCAGCAGCCATAACCGACAGGGATACTATGGCTACACCTTC. Its protein product is CASSHNRQGYYGYTF.

This chain connects TRBV10-3 to TRBJ2-1; a possible D gene is TRBD2 (6 bases). V lost 0 bases and J 9 bases, leaving 12 bases between the germline ends. The CDR3 covers 14 residues. Per the germline V gene, CDR1 is ENHRY and CDR2 is SYGVKD. The CDR3 DNA reads TGTGCCATCAGTGAGTCGGCCGACGGGGGTGAGCAGTTCTTC. This encodes CAISESADGGEQFF.

V is TRBV11-3 and J is TRBJ2-7; 7 positions match TRBD2. The J segment lost 3 bases and the V segment lost 4 bases, leaving 3 bases of the junction unmatched. This CDR3 is 13 amino acids long. Germline values: CDR1 SGHNT, CDR2 YENEEA. CDR3 coding DNA: TGTGCCAGCAGCTCCGGGACTATCTACGAGCAGTACTTC. Encoded protein: CASSSGTIYEQYF.